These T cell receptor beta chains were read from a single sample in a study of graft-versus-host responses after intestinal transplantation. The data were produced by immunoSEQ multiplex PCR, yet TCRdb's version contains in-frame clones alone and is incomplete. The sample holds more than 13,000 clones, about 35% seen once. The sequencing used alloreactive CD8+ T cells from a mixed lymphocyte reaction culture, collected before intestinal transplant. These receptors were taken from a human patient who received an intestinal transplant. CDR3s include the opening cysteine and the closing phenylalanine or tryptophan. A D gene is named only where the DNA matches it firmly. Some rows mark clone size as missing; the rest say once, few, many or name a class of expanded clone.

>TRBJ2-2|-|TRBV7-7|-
CASSPSQGGTGELFF
TGTGCCAGCAGCCCCTCTCAGGGCGGAACCGGGGAGCTGTTTTTT
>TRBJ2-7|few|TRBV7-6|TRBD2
CASSLGGGVYEQYF
TGTGCCAGCAGCTTAGGGGGGGGAGTTTACGAGCAGTACTTC
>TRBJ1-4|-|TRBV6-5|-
CASRAHGQVDEKLFF
TGTGCCAGCAGGGCACACGGGCAGGTCGATGAAAAACTGTTTTTT
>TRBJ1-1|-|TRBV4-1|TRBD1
CASSHGQGMNTEAFF
TGCGCCAGCAGCCATGGACAGGGTATGAACACTGAAGCTTTCTTT
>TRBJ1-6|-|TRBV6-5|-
CASTEGWDSPLHF
TGTGCCAGCACCGAAGGATGGGATTCACCCCTCCACTTT
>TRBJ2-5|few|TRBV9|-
CASSYGRTTQETQYF
TGTGCCAGCAGCTACGGACGGACCACACAAGAGACCCAGTACTTC
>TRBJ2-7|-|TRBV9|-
CASSAGENYEQYF
TGTGCCAGCAGCGCAGGAGAGAACTACGAGCAGTACTTC
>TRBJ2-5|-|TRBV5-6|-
CASNFWDSGSATQYF
TGTGCCAGCAACTTTTGGGACTCAGGATCGGCGACCCAGTACTTC
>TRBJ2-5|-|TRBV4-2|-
CASSQDYSLGQETQYF
TGTGCCAGCAGCCAAGATTACAGTCTAGGCCAAGAGACCCAGTACTTC
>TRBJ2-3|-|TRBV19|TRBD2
CASSTLAGPTDTQYF
TGTGCCAGTAGTACCTTAGCGGGGCCCACAGATACGCAGTATTTT
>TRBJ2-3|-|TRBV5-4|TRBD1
CASSPGTGNLDTQYF
TGTGCCAGCAGCCCCGGGACAGGGAATCTAGATACGCAGTATTTT
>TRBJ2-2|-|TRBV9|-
CASSVARTGGSNTGELFF
TGTGCCAGCAGCGTAGCGAGAACGGGGGGCTCAAACACCGGGGAGCTGTTTTTT
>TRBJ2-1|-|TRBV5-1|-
CASSHKSFAGTASYNEQFF
TGCGCCAGCAGCCACAAAAGCTTCGCCGGGACCGCTTCCTACAATGAGCAGTTCTTC
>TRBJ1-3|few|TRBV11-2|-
CASSFKPSGAGPLIYF
TGTGCCAGCAGCTTCAAACCCTCGGGGGCAGGGCCCTTAATATATTTT
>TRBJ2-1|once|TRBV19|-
CASSMAGNEQFF
TGTGCCAGTAGTATGGCGGGCAATGAGCAGTTCTTC
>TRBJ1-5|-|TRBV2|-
CASSGVGGPQPQHF
TGTGCCAGCAGCGGCGTCGGGGGGCCTCAGCCCCAGCATTTT
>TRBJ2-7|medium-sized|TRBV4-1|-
CASSQDSTGFRYEQYF
TGCGCCAGCAGCCAAGATTCAACAGGATTTAGATACGAGCAGTACTTC
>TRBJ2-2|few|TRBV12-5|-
CASGFLITKNTGELFF
TGTGCTAGTGGTTTCCTCATTACAAAGAACACCGGGGAGCTGTTTTTT
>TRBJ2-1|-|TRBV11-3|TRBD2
CASSFLAGDGRDEQFF
TGTGCCAGCAGCTTCTTAGCGGGGGACGGAAGGGATGAGCAGTTCTTC
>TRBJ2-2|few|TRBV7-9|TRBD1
CASRDRVGGELFF
TGTGCTTCACGGGACAGGGTCGGTGGGGAGCTGTTTTTT
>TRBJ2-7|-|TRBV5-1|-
CASSPVGGGEQYF
TGCGCCAGCAGCCCTGTGGGGGGCGGCGAGCAGTACTTC
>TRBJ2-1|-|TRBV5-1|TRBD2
CASSLGGLAETYNEQFF
TGCGCCAGCAGCTTGGGGGGACTAGCGGAGACCTACAATGAGCAGTTCTTC
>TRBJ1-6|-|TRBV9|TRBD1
CASSVRDRRYSPLHF
TGTGCCAGCAGCGTCCGGGACAGACGGTATTCACCCCTCCACTTT
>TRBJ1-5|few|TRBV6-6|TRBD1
CASSGGQGANQPQHF
TGTGCCAGCAGCGGTGGACAGGGAGCGAATCAGCCCCAGCATTTT
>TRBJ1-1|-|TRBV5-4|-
CASSSIVGGTEAFF
TGTGCCAGCAGCTCCATAGTCGGGGGCACTGAAGCTTTCTTT
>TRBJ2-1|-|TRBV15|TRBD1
CATSRGTGSYNEQFF
TGTGCCACCAGCAGAGGGACAGGGTCCTACAATGAGCAGTTCTTC